These T cell receptor beta chains were read from a single sample in a study of blood T cell repertoires in COVID-19. Sequencing was performed with immunoSEQ multiplex PCR; in TCRdb, only in-frame clones are kept and a portion is missing. The repertoire holds 150,000 to 200,000 clones, with roughly 78% as singletons. Sequencing was performed on peripheral blood. These receptor sequences come from an elderly woman with active or convalescent COVID-19. The CDR3 runs from the conserved cysteine through the conserved F or W.

v_gene,len,CDR3aa
TRBV2,14,CASNYLGLTDTQYF
TRBV12-3/TRBV12-4,12,CASRDTGAEQYF
TRBV4-1,20,CASSTRITSGGTSSYNEQFF
TRBV3-1/TRBV3-2,18,CASSPVLGLLEANEKLFF
TRBV19,14,CASSIRIGVNTQYF
TRBV20-1,10,CSATTITIYF
TRBV30,11,CAWGGRVAQYF
TRBV10-3,13,CAISDGEASEAFF
TRBV7-2,16,CASSLVWGLDTGELFF
TRBV19,17,CASSIGRKSISNQPQHF
TRBV12-3/TRBV12-4,11,CASRSAGPLYF
TRBV19,15,CASTARDRGPYGYTF
TRBV29-1,14,CSVESPISGNTIYF
TRBV2,17,CASSGGRTQKGTGELFF
TRBV6-1,17,CASSEARGLAGAYEQYF
TRBV27,13,CASSLFGSDTQYF
TRBV5-4,15,CASSLPTGYNSPLHF
TRBV4-1,13,CASSQVGTAAQYF
TRBV3-1/TRBV3-2,13,CASSLGTVYGYTF
TRBV27,15,CASSLLGEENYGYTF
TRBV10-3,18,CAISVTGNPPPRDYGYTF
TRBV2,18,CASSDVSGGRSGANVLTF
TRBV14,16,CASSPTGDIWGNEQFF
TRBV27,19,CASSFLTGGALIGNTEAFF
TRBV4-3,15,CASSPQWGVGTEAFF